Below, 30 T cell receptor beta chains from the same sample are listed, as sequenced in a study of OX40 agonist ivuxolimab in advanced cancers. Sequenced by immunoSEQ multiplex PCR; TCRdb stores in-frame clones only, minus some. The repertoire holds 69,000 or so clones, with less than 90% as singletons. The input for sequencing was CD4+ or CD8+ T cells sorted from blood, taken in a trial of the OX40 agonist ivuxolimab. These receptors originate from an adult with an advanced solid tumor such as melanoma, head and neck, liver or kidney cancer.

The CDR3 DNA reads TGTGCCAGTAGTACCTACCAGGGCGAGCAGTACTTC. Its translation: CASSTYQGEQYF. V usage is TRBV19 and J usage is TRBJ2-7; D perhaps matches TRBD1 (5 bases). CDR1 is LNHDA and CDR2 is SQIVND in the germline V gene (reference sequence). The CDR3 contains 12 residues. Trimming left V 4 bases short and J 6 bases short, with 10 bases between.

This clone was observed a single time. The chain links TRBV7-8 to TRBJ1-2; no clear D. Deletions cut 3 bases from V and 3 bases from J, with 8 bases between. The CDR3 is 13 residues long. In germline, CDR1 is SGHVS, CDR2 FQNEAQ. The CDR3 DNA sequence: TGTGCCAGCAGCTTCCGGGATGACTATGGCTACACCTTC. Translated, it gives CASSFRDDYGYTF.

This chain links TRBV18 with TRBJ2-7; 9 bases match TRBD1. Trimming cost V 2 bases and J 3 bases; bases outside gene matches: 5. Per germline, CDR1 KGHSH and CDR2 LQKENI. The CDR3 runs 15 residues. Here the CDR3 reads CASSPGTGTYYEQYF. DNA for the CDR3: TGTGCCAGCTCACCAGGGACAGGGACGTACTACGAGCAGTACTTC.

The CDR3 DNA reads as TGTGCCATCCACACCGGGGAGCTGTTTTTT. Its translation: CAIHTGELFF. The chain employs TRBV7-6 and TRBJ2-2; D gene ambiguous. The CDR3 totals 10 residues. Looked up from germline, CDR1 is SGHVS and CDR2 is FNYEAQ. Trimming took off 10 bases at V and 3 bases at J, with 3 bases between the two ends.

A few counts support this clone. V and J are TRBV7-2 and TRBJ1-5; 10 positions match TRBD1. J was trimmed by 5 bases and V by 5 bases; bases with no gene match: 6. Germline V gene sequence: CDR1 SGHTA, CDR2 FQGNSA. The CDR3 length is 15 residues. In DNA, the CDR3 is TGTGCCAGCAGCCGCAGCGGGACAGGGGATCAGCCCCAGCATTTT. As protein: CASSRSGTGDQPQHF. Full variable domain (missing parts from reference TRBV7-2 and TRBJ1-5): GAGVSQSPSNKVTEKGKDVELRCDPISGHTALYWYRQSLGQGLEFLIYFQGNSAPDKSGLPSDRFSAERTGGSVSTLTIQRTQQEDSAVYLCASSRSGTGDQPQHFGDGTRLSIL.

The chain couples TRBV4-2 to TRBJ1-6; 8 bases match TRBD1. This CDR3 is built from 16 residues. Trimming cost V 2 bases and J 10 bases; bases outside gene matches: 10. Germline CDR1 and CDR2: LGHNA and YNFKEQ. CDR3 DNA: TGTGCCAGCAGCCAACCGATGAGACAGGGGAACTCACCCCTCCACTTT. It translates to CASSQPMRQGNSPLHF.

This chain uses TRBV5-1 with TRBJ2-2, with D unresolved. The CDR3 is 15 residues long. CDR1 is SGHRS, CDR2 YFSETQ, per germline. V lost 5 bases to trimming and J lost 2 bases, with 13 bases between them. The CDR3 sequence: CASSVQGYNTGELFF. DNA of the CDR3: TGCGCCAGCAGTGTCCAAGGATATAACACCGGGGAGCTGTTTTTT.

CDR3 region: CASSLAGSAGEQYF. CDR3 bases: TGTGCCAGCAGCTTAGCGGGGAGCGCGGGCGAGCAGTACTTC. The gene calls are TRBV7-2 and TRBJ2-7; weak D call: TRBD2 (5 bases). This CDR3 has 14 amino acids. V was cut by 0 bases and J by 6 bases, with 12 bases left in between. Germline CDR1 is SGHTA and CDR2 is FQGNSA.

A single count supports this clone. The V and J genes are TRBV7-2 and TRBJ2-2; D is uncertain. Germline loops: CDR1 SGHTA, CDR2 FQGNSA. The CDR3 spans 13 residues. V dropped 5 bases and J dropped 2 bases, with 6 bases sitting between them. The CDR3 region is CASSIGNTGELFF. The DNA for the CDR3 is TGTGCCAGCAGCATCGGTAACACCGGGGAGCTGTTTTTT.

CDR3 nucleotide sequence: TGTGCCAGCGCTATCACAGGGGACACTGAAGCTTTCTTT. Its translation: CASAITGDTEAFF. The J gene is TRBJ1-1, the V gene TRBV9; 7 nucleotides match TRBD1. CDR1 is SGDLS, CDR2 YYNGEE, per germline. The CDR3 sequence is 13 residues long. The J segment lost 3 bases and the V segment lost 7 bases, leaving 6 bases of the junction unmatched.

The V and J genes are TRBV18 and TRBJ1-1; 7 nucleotides align to TRBD1. In germline, CDR1 is KGHSH, CDR2 LQKENI. The V gene end was trimmed by 5 bases and the J gene end by 5 bases; junction bases not matched to a gene: 5. The CDR3 contains 13 residues. CDR3 sequence: CASSSGGETEAFF. In DNA form, the CDR3 reads TGTGCCAGCTCATCAGGGGGGGAGACTGAAGCTTTCTTT.

The CDR3 loop reads CASSPGASNTGELFF. In nucleotides, the CDR3 is TGCGCCAGCAGCCCGGGAGCCTCCAACACCGGGGAGCTGTTTTTT. This sequence joins TRBV5-1 and TRBJ2-2; possibly TRBD2 for D (6 bases). Germline V lookup: CDR1 SGHRS, CDR2 YFSETQ. Trimming removed 4 bases at V and 2 bases at J, with 12 bases between. This CDR3 has 15 residues.

This clone showed up many times. The chain links TRBV2 to TRBJ2-7, with a weak D call TRBD2 (5 bases). Trimming pared 3 bases from V and 1 base from J, leaving 7 bases between. This CDR3 has 13 residues. The germline CDR1 and CDR2 sequences are SNHLY and FYNNEI. CDR3 in DNA: TGTGCCAGCAGTGAGGACTCGTCCTACGAGCAGTACTTC. It is translated as CASSEDSSYEQYF.

V and J are TRBV5-1 and TRBJ2-7, with 9 bases that match TRBD2. V trimming: 0 bases; J trimming: 6 bases; junction bases outside the gene matches: 4. The CDR3 contains 14 residues. Germline loops: CDR1 SGHRS, CDR2 YFSETQ. CDR3 sequence (DNA): TGCGCCAGCAGCTTGGCTAGCGGGACTTTCGAGCAGTACTTC. Protein product: CASSLASGTFEQYF.

This chain uses TRBV15 with TRBJ1-5; D might be TRBD1 (5 bases). Germline CDR1 reads LNHNV; CDR2 reads YYDKDF (reference sequence). Trimming cost V 0 bases and J 5 bases, with 11 bases left between them. The CDR3 consists of 15 residues. CDR3 in amino acids: CATSRDLGDHQPQHF. Written as DNA, the CDR3 is TGTGCCACCAGCAGAGATCTGGGGGATCATCAGCCCCAGCATTTT.

CDR3 DNA sequence: TGCGCCAGCAGCCAAGGAGTACTTTCAGCCAAAAACATTCAGTACTTC. As protein: CASSQGVLSAKNIQYF. This chain joins TRBV4-1 and TRBJ2-4; no firm D call. The germline gives CDR1 MGHRA, CDR2 YSYEKL. V lost 1 base and J 0 bases, leaving 10 bases between the germline ends. The CDR3 loop spans 16 amino acids.

This clone has just one count. The V gene is TRBV2, the J gene TRBJ2-7; D is possibly TRBD1 (5 bases). Trimming shortened V by 5 bases and J by 2 bases, and 10 bases separated the two germline ends. This CDR3 is 13 amino acids long. Germline values: CDR1 SNHLY, CDR2 FYNNEI. The CDR3 protein is CASSSQGAYEQYF. The CDR3 nucleotides are TGTGCCAGCAGTTCCCAGGGCGCCTACGAGCAGTACTTC.

The V gene is TRBV18, the J gene TRBJ1-2, with 11 nucleotides matching TRBD1. The CDR3 length is 15 residues. Germline V CDR1 and CDR2: KGHSH, LQKENI. V lost 3 bases to trimming and J lost 3 bases; unmatched junction nucleotides: 3. In nucleotides, the CDR3 is TGTGCCAGCTCACCTCAGGGACAGGGGGACTATGGCTACACCTTC. As protein: CASSPQGQGDYGYTF. The full variable domain, rest sourced from reference TRBV18 and TRBJ1-2, is NAGVMQNPRHLVRRRGQEARLRCSPMKGHSHVYWYRQLPEEGLKFMVYLQKENIIDESGMPKERFSAEFPKEGPSILRIQQVVRGDSAAYFCASSPQGQGDYGYTFGSGTRLTVV.

J is TRBJ1-1 and V is TRBV5-1, with 7 bases fitting TRBD1. The length of the CDR3 is 15 residues. Germline values: CDR1 SGHRS, CDR2 YFSETQ. J gave up 6 bases and V 0 bases, and 8 bases lay outside the gene matches. The CDR3 DNA reads as TGCGCCAGCAGCTTGGAGGGGGCTCGAAGGGCTGAAGCTTTCTTT. It codes for CASSLEGARRAEAFF.

This clone appeared once. The gene calls are TRBV11-3 and TRBJ2-1; 14 bases are a match to TRBD2. The CDR3 loop spans 16 amino acids. Germline trimming cut 5 bases from V and 3 bases from J; bases unmatched to any gene: 3. Germline V gene data show CDR1 as SGHNT and CDR2 as YENEEA. The CDR3 here is CASSPGTSGSYNEQFF. DNA of the CDR3: TGTGCCAGCAGCCCCGGGACTAGCGGGAGCTACAATGAGCAGTTCTTC.

The chain is built from TRBV11-2 and TRBJ2-6; D unclear. CDR3 length: 13 residues. V gave up 7 bases and J gave up 4 bases, with 8 bases separating them. From germline, CDR1 is SGHAT and CDR2 FQNNGV. The CDR3 is CASKFGGANVLTF. CDR3 coding DNA: TGTGCCAGCAAATTCGGGGGGGCCAACGTCCTGACTTTC.

V usage is TRBV6-6 and J usage is TRBJ2-5, with no clear D. Germline V gene sequence: CDR1 MNHNY, CDR2 SVGAGI (reference sequence). V dropped 7 bases and J dropped 5 bases, with 17 bases sitting between them. This CDR3 is built from 14 residues. CDR3 region: CASTLSDGIETQYF. CDR3 bases: TGTGCCAGCACCCTTTCGGACGGTATTGAGACCCAGTACTTC.

This chain uses TRBV4-3 with TRBJ2-3; D gene unclear. This CDR3 comprises 14 residues. V was shortened by 0 bases and J by 1 base, with 5 bases between the two germline ends. Germline V lookup: CDR1 LGHNA, CDR2 YSLEER. The chain's CDR3 is CASSQDPRTDTQYF. DNA of the CDR3: TGCGCCAGCAGCCAAGATCCCCGCACAGATACGCAGTATTTT.

This chain uses TRBV5-6 with TRBJ1-3; 8 bases are a match to TRBD1. V was clipped by 4 bases and J by 5 bases; unmatched bases: 8. CDR3 length: 15 amino acids. Germline loops: CDR1 SGHDT, CDR2 YYEEEE. CDR3 sequence: CASSDTGQDRNTIYF. DNA of the CDR3: TGTGCCAGCAGCGATACGGGACAGGACCGAAACACCATATATTTT. Drawing the rest from reference TRBV5-6 and TRBJ1-3, the complete variable domain is DAGVTQSPTHLIKTRGQQVTLRCSPKSGHDTVSWYQQALGQGPQFIFQYYEEEERQRGNFPDRFSGHQFPNYSSELNVNALLLGDSALYLCASSDTGQDRNTIYFGEGSWLTVV.

This chain links TRBV5-4 with TRBJ1-2; 9 bases map to TRBD1. Germline V gene sequence: CDR1 SGHNT, CDR2 YYREEE (reference sequence). The CDR3 is made up of 16 amino acids. Germline trimming cut 4 bases from V and 0 bases from J; bases unmatched to any gene: 7. In nucleotides, the CDR3 is TGTGCCAGCAGCACTTACCGGACAGGGGCTAACTATGGCTACACCTTC. Translated: CASSTYRTGANYGYTF.

This clone was seen only a few times. Other DNA variants within this sample encode the same CDR3. The CDR3 nucleotides are TGTGCCAGCTCACCAACAGCGGGGGAGACCCAGTACTTC. Translated: CASSPTAGETQYF. This chain connects TRBV18 to TRBJ2-5; 7 bases map to TRBD2. The length of the CDR3 is 13 residues. Germline V gene sequence: CDR1 KGHSH, CDR2 LQKENI. V dropped 2 bases and J dropped 5; count of bases not matched to a gene: 2. Together with reference TRBV18 and TRBJ2-5, the CDR3 gives the full variable domain: NAGVMQNPRHLVRRRGQEARLRCSPMKGHSHVYWYRQLPEEGLKFMVYLQKENIIDESGMPKERFSAEFPKEGPSILRIQQVVRGDSAAYFCASSPTAGETQYFGPGTRLLVL.

The DNA for the CDR3 is TGTGCCAGCAGTGAGGCGGATGAGCAGTTCTTC. Residues: CASSEADEQFF. J is TRBJ2-1 and V is TRBV6-1; no reliable D call. Deletions cut 3 bases from V and 8 bases from J, with 5 bases between. The germline gives CDR1 MNHNS, CDR2 SASEGT. The CDR3 consists of 11 residues.

V and J are TRBV5-4 and TRBJ2-7, with 8 nucleotides matching TRBD2. Germline lookup yields CDR1 SGHNT and CDR2 YYREEE (reference sequence). Germline trimming cut 4 bases from V and 2 bases from J; bases unmatched to any gene: 8. The length of the CDR3 is 15 residues. The CDR3 loop reads CASSLPGGRTYEQYF. As DNA, the CDR3 is TGTGCCAGCAGCCTCCCGGGAGGGCGAACCTACGAGCAGTACTTC.

In the case of this clone: Other DNA sequences of this sample code for an identical CDR3. J is TRBJ2-1 and V is TRBV18; 10 positions match TRBD2. CDR1 and CDR2 from the germline V gene are KGHSH and LQKENI. The junction had 7 bases not matched to a gene; V was cut back by 4 bases and J by 7 bases. This CDR3 has 15 amino acids. The CDR3 coding sequence is TGTGCCAGCTCACGCGGGACTAGCGAGACTAATGAGCAGTTCTTC. This codes for CASSRGTSETNEQFF. The entire variable domain, with the rest obtained from reference TRBV18 and TRBJ2-1, is as follows: NAGVMQNPRHLVRRRGQEARLRCSPMKGHSHVYWYRQLPEEGLKFMVYLQKENIIDESGMPKERFSAEFPKEGPSILRIQQVVRGDSAAYFCASSRGTSETNEQFFGPGTRLTVL.

A single count supports this clone. This chain joins TRBV19 and TRBJ1-4; no firm D call. Germline values: CDR1 LNHDA, CDR2 SQIVND (reference sequence). Trimming cost V 4 bases and J 0 bases, with 9 bases left between them. This CDR3 has 15 amino acids. DNA of the CDR3: TGTGCCAGTAGTAAAAATGGGGCAACTAATGAAAAACTGTTTTTT. Translating gives CASSKNGATNEKLFF.